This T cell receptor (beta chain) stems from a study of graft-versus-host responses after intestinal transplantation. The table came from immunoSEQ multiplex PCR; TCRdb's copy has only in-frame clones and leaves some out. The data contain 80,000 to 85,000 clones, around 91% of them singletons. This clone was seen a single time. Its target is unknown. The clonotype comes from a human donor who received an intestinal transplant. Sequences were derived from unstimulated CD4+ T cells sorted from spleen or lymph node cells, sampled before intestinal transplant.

CDR3 in DNA: TGCGCCAGCAGCCAAGATCGCAGCTCCTACGAGCAGTACTTC. Protein sequence: CASSQDRSSYEQYF. V usage is TRBV4-1 and J usage is TRBJ2-7; unclear D gene. CDR1 and CDR2 (germline): MGHRA, YSYEKL. The CDR3 consists of 14 residues. V lost 0 bases and J 0 bases, leaving 6 bases between the germline ends.